The 30 T cell receptor beta chains listed next were all sequenced from one sample in a study of OX40 agonist ivuxolimab in advanced cancers. The protocol was immunoSEQ multiplex PCR, while the TCRdb copy is restricted to in-frame clones and leaves out a portion. The repertoire includes some 80,000 clones, 92% of them detected once, and roughly 9% sits in the top ten. The sequences come from CD4+ or CD8+ T cells sorted from blood, collected in a trial of the OX40 agonist ivuxolimab. The receptors stem from an adult with an advanced solid tumor such as melanoma, head and neck, liver or kidney cancer.

The genes are TRBV4-1 and TRBJ2-1; TRBD2 matches 7 bases. The CDR3 contains 14 residues. CDR1 is MGHRA and CDR2 is YSYEKL in the germline V gene. V dropped 5 bases and J dropped 3; count of bases not matched to a gene: 4. CDR3 sequence reads: CASSMGGNYNEQFF. The CDR3, as DNA: TGCGCCAGCAGCATGGGGGGGAACTACAATGAGCAGTTCTTC.

This chain uses TRBV4-3 with TRBJ1-2; D ambiguous. V lost 1 base to trimming and J lost 4 bases, with 7 bases between them. The CDR3 sequence is 13 residues long. CDR1 is LGHNA and CDR2 is YSLEER in the germline V gene. The CDR3 is CASSQGLSYGYTF. In DNA form, the CDR3 reads TGCGCCAGCAGCCAAGGTCTCAGCTATGGCTACACCTTC.

V usage is TRBV27 and J usage is TRBJ2-1, with a tentative D call TRBD1 (5 bases). The germline V gene encodes CDR1 MNHEY and CDR2 SMNVEV (reference sequence). V gave up 6 bases and J gave up 2 bases, with 11 bases separating them. The CDR3 extends over 14 amino acids. The CDR3, as DNA: TGTGCCAGCAGCCTCCAGGGAACCTACAATGAGCAGTTCTTC. Translated, it gives CASSLQGTYNEQFF.

The chain is built from TRBV19 and TRBJ1-5; no clear D. V shed 0 bases and J shed 6 bases, with 9 bases lying between them. Germline CDR1 LNHDA, CDR2 SQIVND (reference sequence). This CDR3 is built from 14 residues. The CDR3, as DNA: TGTGCCAGTAGTATAGAGGCGCAGCCTCAGCCCCAGCATTTT. Its protein is CASSIEAQPQPQHF.

As regards this clone: This sample includes further DNA sequences coding for the same CDR3. The chain carries TRBV9 and TRBJ2-2; D remains ambiguous. This CDR3 is 12 amino acids long. Germline V gene data show CDR1 as SGDLS and CDR2 as YYNGEE. Trimming removed 4 bases at V and 2 bases at J, with 3 bases between. The CDR3 spells CASSPNTGELFF. The CDR3 region has the DNA TGTGCCAGCAGCCCCAACACCGGGGAGCTGTTTTTT.

The J gene is TRBJ1-2, the V gene TRBV29-1; 8 nucleotides line up with TRBD1. With V trimmed by 7 bases and J by 5 bases, 9 bases remained unmatched. The CDR3 spans 13 residues. Germline CDR1 SQVTM, CDR2 ANQGSEA. CDR3 residues: CSATDRDRYGYTF. DNA of the CDR3: TGCAGCGCCACGGACAGGGACCGATATGGCTACACCTTC.

The gene calls are TRBV2 and TRBJ1-1; 9 nucleotides match TRBD1. V lost 6 bases to trimming and J lost 0 bases; unmatched junction nucleotides: 14. Germline CDR1 SNHLY, CDR2 FYNNEI. There are 18 residues in the CDR3. CDR3 DNA: TGTGCCAGCAGACTCACAGGGGGCTGGGGTCTTGTGAACACTGAAGCTTTCTTT. Its protein product is CASRLTGGWGLVNTEAFF.

The V and J genes are TRBV7-9 and TRBJ1-2, with D unresolved. CDR3 length: 17 residues. Looked up from germline, CDR1 is SEHNR and CDR2 is FQNEAQ (reference sequence). The ends were cut back, 4 bases at V and 4 bases at J, with 22 bases in the middle. CDR3 residues: CASSSPKEAASSYGYTF. The DNA of the CDR3 is TGTGCCAGCAGCTCCCCGAAGGAGGCAGCTTCTTCCTATGGCTACACCTTC.

V gene TRBV13 combines with J gene TRBJ2-7; 7 bases fit TRBD1. Germline CDR1 is PRHDT and CDR2 is FYEKMQ (reference sequence). This CDR3 contains 14 residues. The V gene end was trimmed by 5 bases and the J gene end by 5 bases; junction bases not matched to a gene: 9. CDR3 in amino acids: CASSARTGRDEQYF. The CDR3 DNA reads TGTGCCAGCAGCGCGCGGACAGGCAGGGACGAGCAGTACTTC.

This sequence joins TRBV15 and TRBJ1-1; 8 nucleotides match TRBD1. With 3 bases clipped from V and 8 bases from J, the junction kept 5 bases outside the gene matches. This CDR3 is built from 13 residues. CDR1 is LNHNV and CDR2 is YYDKDF in the germline V gene (reference sequence). CDR3 protein: CATSSRTGGEAFF. In DNA form, the CDR3 reads TGTGCCACCAGCAGTCGCACAGGGGGGGAAGCTTTCTTT.

V usage is TRBV2 and J usage is TRBJ1-1; 7 positions match TRBD1. This CDR3 has 14 amino acids. V was pared by 11 bases and J by 1 base, with 10 bases of the junction left unmatched. From germline, CDR1 is SNHLY and CDR2 FYNNEI. This CDR3 reads CARERDSGNTEAFF. Here the CDR3 DNA reads TGTGCCCGCGAAAGGGACAGCGGGAACACTGAAGCTTTCTTT.

The V and J genes are TRBV9 and TRBJ2-1; unclear D gene. Germline V gene lookup returns CDR1 SGDLS and CDR2 YYNGEE. The CDR3 totals 12 residues. With 0 bases removed from V and 7 bases from J, the gap between germline ends came to 5 bases. As DNA, the CDR3 is TGTGCCAGCAGCGTAGCTGCGAATGAGCAGTTCTTC. Protein product: CASSVAANEQFF.

The chain uses TRBV6-5 and TRBJ2-1, with 11 bases lining up with TRBD2. Germline loops: CDR1 MNHEY, CDR2 SVGAGI. J lost 3 bases, V lost 6 bases, and 4 bases had no gene match. The CDR3 runs to 15 residues. CDR3 in amino acids: CASRLTSGGYNEQFF. The CDR3 coding sequence is TGTGCCAGCAGGCTCACTAGCGGGGGCTACAATGAGCAGTTCTTC.

This clone was detected once. This rearrangement joins TRBV4-1 to TRBJ2-5; maybe TRBD2 (7 bases). Germline CDR1 MGHRA, CDR2 YSYEKL. This CDR3 comprises 18 residues. The V end lost 2 bases, the J end lost 2 bases, and 21 bases lay between the germline ends. The CDR3 sequence is CASSQLGRGAIWQETQYF. In DNA form, the CDR3 reads TGCGCCAGCAGCCAACTTGGACGGGGGGCGATATGGCAAGAGACCCAGTACTTC.

The chain uses TRBV5-6 and TRBJ1-6, with D possibly being TRBD1 (5 bases). V lost 0 bases to trimming and J lost 7 bases, with 14 bases between them. Germline loops: CDR1 SGHDT, CDR2 YYEEEE. The CDR3 covers 16 residues. The CDR3, as DNA: TGTGCCAGCAGCTTGGACAGGTGGGCTTGGAATTCACCCCTCCACTTT. It codes for CASSLDRWAWNSPLHF.

J is TRBJ1-1 and V is TRBV5-1; unclear D gene. With 0 bases removed from V and 3 bases from J, the gap between germline ends came to 3 bases. This CDR3 is built from 12 residues. CDR1 is SGHRS, CDR2 YFSETQ, per germline. The CDR3 nucleotides are TGCGCCAGCAGCTTGGGGTACACTGAAGCTTTCTTT. Its translation: CASSLGYTEAFF.

This chain connects TRBV10-3 to TRBJ1-4, with D possibly TRBD1 on 5 matching bases. This CDR3 comprises 13 residues. Deletions cut 4 bases from V and 5 bases from J, with 8 bases between. In germline, CDR1 is ENHRY, CDR2 SYGVKD. This chain's CDR3 is CAISGGDNEKLFF. CDR3 in DNA: TGTGCCATCAGTGGGGGGGACAATGAAAAACTGTTTTTT.

V usage is TRBV7-6 and J usage is TRBJ1-5; weak D call: TRBD1 (6 bases). Trimming took 1 base from V and 4 from J, leaving 20 bases between them. The CDR3 sequence is 18 residues long. The germline CDR1 and CDR2 sequences are SGHVS and FNYEAQ. CDR3 in amino acids: CASSLEMDTGGLNQPQHF. For the CDR3, the DNA is TGTGCCAGCAGCTTAGAGATGGACACGGGGGGGCTTAATCAGCCCCAGCATTTT.

The CDR3 loop reads CASSLMTNGYTF. CDR3 DNA: TGTGCCAGCAGCTTAATGACAAACGGCTACACCTTC. The rearrangement uses TRBV7-8 and TRBJ1-2, with unresolved D. V dropped 2 bases and J dropped 8 bases, with 9 bases sitting between them. The CDR3 has 12 amino acids. Germline lookup yields CDR1 SGHVS and CDR2 FQNEAQ.

The CDR3 sequence is CASSLSAPGELFF. The CDR3 DNA reads as TGTGCCAGCAGTTTGTCCGCCCCGGGGGAGCTGTTTTTT. The chain has TRBV27 and TRBJ2-2; no clear D gene. Trimming pared 3 bases from V and 8 bases from J, leaving 10 bases between. Germline CDR1 MNHEY, CDR2 SMNVEV (reference sequence). The CDR3 is made up of 13 amino acids.

This chain's CDR3 is CASTPEGEPGELFF. Written as DNA, the CDR3 is TGCGCCAGCACCCCAGAGGGAGAACCCGGGGAGCTGTTTTTT. The chain is built from TRBV4-1 and TRBJ2-2; perhaps TRBD2 as D (5 bases). The germline gives CDR1 MGHRA, CDR2 YSYEKL. The CDR3 has 14 amino acids. V was shortened by 7 bases and J by 6 bases, with 15 bases between the two germline ends.

The J gene is TRBJ1-6, the V gene TRBV23-1; 7 bases map to TRBD1. TRBV23-1 is flagged as an ORF with uncertain function. V gave up 4 bases and J gave up 0 bases; unmatched junction bases: 6. The CDR3 is 17 residues long. As DNA, the CDR3 is TGCGCCAGCAGTCCGACAGGGAGGTCCTCCTATAATTCACCCCTCCACTTT. Its translation: CASSPTGRSSYNSPLHF.

The genes are TRBV11-2 and TRBJ1-3, with a weak D call TRBD1 (5 bases). Germline loops: CDR1 SGHAT, CDR2 FQNNGV. The CDR3 totals 15 residues. The V gene lost 3 bases and the J gene lost 0 bases, with 9 bases spanning the gap. CDR3: CASSFPGPSGNTIYF. CDR3 sequence (DNA): TGTGCCAGCAGCTTCCCGGGACCCTCTGGAAACACCATATATTTT.

This chain's CDR3 is CATSPDRYLYEQYF. The CDR3 nucleotides read TGTGCCACCAGCCCGGACAGATACTTGTACGAGCAGTACTTC. The chain uses TRBV15 and TRBJ2-7, with D tentatively TRBD1 (6 bases). This CDR3 is 14 amino acids long. Germline V lookup: CDR1 LNHNV, CDR2 YYDKDF (reference sequence). Trimming took 5 bases from V and 4 from J, leaving 15 bases between them. Full variable domain (remainder filled in from reference TRBV15 and TRBJ2-7): DAMVIQNPRYQVTQFGKPVTLSCSQTLNHNVMYWYQQKSSQAPKLLFHYYDKDFNNEADTPDNFQSRRPNTSFCFLDIRSPGLGDTAMYLCATSPDRYLYEQYFGPGTRLTVT.

V gene TRBV5-1 combines with J gene TRBJ2-5, with a tentative D call TRBD1 (6 bases). V was cut by 3 bases and J by 5 bases, with 23 bases left in between. Germline V gene sequence: CDR1 SGHRS, CDR2 YFSETQ. The CDR3 has 17 residues. In DNA form, the CDR3 reads TGCGCCAGCAGCTCCAAAACTAACAGGGTTTTAGGGGAGACCCAGTACTTC. This encodes CASSSKTNRVLGETQYF.

The chain carries TRBV4-1 and TRBJ2-1; D is perhaps TRBD2 (6 bases). The CDR3 sequence is 17 residues long. Trimming removed 3 bases at V and 0 bases at J, with 15 bases between. The germline V gene encodes CDR1 MGHRA and CDR2 YSYEKL. In DNA form, the CDR3 reads TGCGCCAGCAGCCATGGGGACTCCCCGAGCTCCTACAATGAGCAGTTCTTC. Its translation: CASSHGDSPSSYNEQFF.

This chain links TRBV12-5 with TRBJ1-4; D unclear. The V gene lost 6 bases and the J gene lost 4 bases, with 12 bases spanning the gap. Germline CDR1 is LGHNT and CDR2 is FRNRAP. The CDR3 contains 14 residues. This chain's CDR3 is CASGLAQINEKLFF. The DNA of the CDR3 is TGTGCTAGTGGCTTAGCTCAAATTAATGAAAAACTGTTTTTT.

J is TRBJ2-1 and V is TRBV13, with TRBD2 matching 13 bases. CDR1 and CDR2 from the germline V gene are PRHDT and FYEKMQ (reference sequence). This CDR3 comprises 19 residues. V was clipped by 4 bases and J by 7 bases; unmatched bases: 16. This chain's CDR3 is CASSSSLRLLAGGENEQFF. The CDR3 DNA reads TGTGCCAGCAGCTCCTCCTTACGATTACTAGCGGGGGGGGAGAATGAGCAGTTCTTC.

V gene TRBV12-5 combines with J gene TRBJ2-2; 13 positions match TRBD2. Germline-derived CDR1 and CDR2 are LGHNT and FRNRAP. V lost 0 bases and J lost 1; bases outside the gene matches: 14. This CDR3 is built from 22 residues. CDR3 nucleotide sequence: TGTGCTAGTGGTTTGGTAAGGGGGACCGGACTAGCGGGGGTCCTGAACACCGGGGAGCTGTTTTTT. Its translation is CASGLVRGTGLAGVLNTGELFF. Combining the CDR3 with reference TRBV12-5 and TRBJ2-2 gives the whole variable domain DARVTQTPRHKVTEMGQEVTMRCQPILGHNTVFWYRQTMMQGLELLAYFRNRAPLDDSGMPKDRFSAEMPDATLATLKIQPSEPRDSAVYFCASGLVRGTGLAGVLNTGELFFGEGSRLTVL.

The V and J genes are TRBV7-9 and TRBJ2-1; a weak D match, TRBD2 (6 bases). V was clipped by 8 bases and J by 5 bases, with 19 bases between them. The CDR3 contains 15 residues. Germline V CDR1 and CDR2: SEHNR, FQNEAQ (reference sequence). The CDR3 reads CASSFGEAKNNEQFF. CDR3 DNA: TGTGCCAGCTCGTTTGGGGAGGCTAAAAACAATGAGCAGTTCTTC.